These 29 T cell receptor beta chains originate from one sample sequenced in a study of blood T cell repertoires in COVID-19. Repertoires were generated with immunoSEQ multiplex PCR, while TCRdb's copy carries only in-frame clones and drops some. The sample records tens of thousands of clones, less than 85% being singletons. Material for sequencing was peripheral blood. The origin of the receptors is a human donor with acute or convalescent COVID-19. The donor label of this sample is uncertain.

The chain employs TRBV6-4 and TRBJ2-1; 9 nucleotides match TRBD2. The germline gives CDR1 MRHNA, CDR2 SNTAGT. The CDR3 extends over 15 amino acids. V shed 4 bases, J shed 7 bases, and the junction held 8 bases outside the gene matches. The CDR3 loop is CASSVFAGGSNEQFF. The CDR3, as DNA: TGTGCCAGCAGTGTTTTTGCGGGAGGGAGTAATGAGCAGTTCTTC.

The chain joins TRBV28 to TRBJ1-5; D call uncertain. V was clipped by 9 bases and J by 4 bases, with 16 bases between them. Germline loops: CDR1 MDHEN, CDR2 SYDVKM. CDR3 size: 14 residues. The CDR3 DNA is TGTGCCAGTAAGCGGGCCAGCCTTAATCAGCCCCAGCATTTT. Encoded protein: CASKRASLNQPQHF.

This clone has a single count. The CDR3 DNA sequence: TGTGCCAGCAGCCAAGATGGTACTAGCGGGCCCTATGAGCAGTTCTTC. Translation: CASSQDGTSGPYEQFF. V usage is TRBV4-2 and J usage is TRBJ2-1, with 9 nucleotides matching TRBD2. The CDR3 is 16 amino acids. The J segment lost 8 bases and the V segment lost 0 bases, leaving 8 bases of the junction unmatched. The germline gives CDR1 LGHNA, CDR2 YNFKEQ.

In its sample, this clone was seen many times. The CDR3 sequence is CASSMDRSGRNQPQHF. The CDR3 DNA sequence: TGTGCCAGTAGTATGGACAGGTCCGGGAGAAATCAGCCCCAGCATTTT. The chain couples TRBV19 to TRBJ1-5; the match to TRBD1 covers 7 bases. CDR3 length: 16 residues. V was clipped by 3 bases and J by 4 bases; unmatched bases: 9. Germline V gives CDR1 LNHDA, CDR2 SQIVND (reference sequence).

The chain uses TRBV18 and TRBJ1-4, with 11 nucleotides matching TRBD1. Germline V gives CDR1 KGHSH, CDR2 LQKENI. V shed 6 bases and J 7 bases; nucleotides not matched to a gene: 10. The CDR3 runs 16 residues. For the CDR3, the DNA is TGTGCCAGCTCTACCACTTTGGACAGGGGGCGTGAAAAACTGTTTTTT. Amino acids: CASSTTLDRGREKLFF.

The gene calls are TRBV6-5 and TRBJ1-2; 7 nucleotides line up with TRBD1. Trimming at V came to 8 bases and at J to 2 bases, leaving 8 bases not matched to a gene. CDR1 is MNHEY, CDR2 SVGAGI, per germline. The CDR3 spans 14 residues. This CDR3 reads CASSRDSLNYGYTF. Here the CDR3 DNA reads TGTGCCAGCTCACGGGACAGTTTGAACTATGGCTACACCTTC.

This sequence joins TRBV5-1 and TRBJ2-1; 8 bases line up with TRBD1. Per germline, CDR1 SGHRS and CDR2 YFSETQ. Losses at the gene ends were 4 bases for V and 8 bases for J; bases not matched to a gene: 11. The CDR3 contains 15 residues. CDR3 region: CASSRGQAGVDEQFF. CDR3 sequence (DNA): TGCGCCAGCAGCCGGGGACAGGCCGGAGTCGATGAGCAGTTCTTC.

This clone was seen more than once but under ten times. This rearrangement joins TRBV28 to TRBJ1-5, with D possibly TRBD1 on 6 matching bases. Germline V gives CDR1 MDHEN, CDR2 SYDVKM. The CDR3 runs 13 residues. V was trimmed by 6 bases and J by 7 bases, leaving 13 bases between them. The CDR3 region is CASSLQGGQPQHF. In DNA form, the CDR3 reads TGTGCCAGCAGCTTACAGGGCGGCCAGCCCCAGCATTTT.

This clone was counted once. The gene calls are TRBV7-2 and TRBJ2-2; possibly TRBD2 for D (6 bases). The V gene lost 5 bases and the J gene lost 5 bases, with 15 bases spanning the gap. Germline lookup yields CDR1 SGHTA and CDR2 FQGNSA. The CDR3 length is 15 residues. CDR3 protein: CASSLYNRGTGELFF. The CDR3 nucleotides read TGTGCCAGCAGCCTCTACAACCGGGGGACCGGGGAGCTGTTTTTT.

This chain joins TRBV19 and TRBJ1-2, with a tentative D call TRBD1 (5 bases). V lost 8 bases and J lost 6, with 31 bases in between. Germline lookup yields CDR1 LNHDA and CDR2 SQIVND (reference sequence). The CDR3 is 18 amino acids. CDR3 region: CASVRTGPSAGRGNGYTF. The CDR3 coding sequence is TGTGCCAGTGTCAGAACCGGGCCGAGCGCGGGACGCGGTAATGGCTACACCTTC.

CDR3: CASSIWDSYGYTF. The CDR3 coding sequence is TGTGCCAGCAGCATATGGGACAGCTATGGCTACACCTTC. The genes are TRBV21-1 and TRBJ1-2; the D call in the table, TRBD1, was not verified against the DNA. TRBV21-1 is shown as a pseudogene. The CDR3 runs to 13 residues.

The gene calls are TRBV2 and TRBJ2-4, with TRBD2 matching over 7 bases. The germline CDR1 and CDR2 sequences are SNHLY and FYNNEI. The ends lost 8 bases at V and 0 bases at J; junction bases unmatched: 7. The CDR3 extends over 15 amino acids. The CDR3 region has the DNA TGTGCCAGCTCCCGGGAGGACTTAGCCAAAAACATTCAGTACTTC. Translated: CASSREDLAKNIQYF.

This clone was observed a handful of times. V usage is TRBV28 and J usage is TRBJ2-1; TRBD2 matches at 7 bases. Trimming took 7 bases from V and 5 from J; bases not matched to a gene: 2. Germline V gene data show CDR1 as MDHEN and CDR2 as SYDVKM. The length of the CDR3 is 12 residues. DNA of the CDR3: TGTGCCAGCATCGGGAGGAACAATGAGCAGTTCTTC. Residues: CASIGRNNEQFF.

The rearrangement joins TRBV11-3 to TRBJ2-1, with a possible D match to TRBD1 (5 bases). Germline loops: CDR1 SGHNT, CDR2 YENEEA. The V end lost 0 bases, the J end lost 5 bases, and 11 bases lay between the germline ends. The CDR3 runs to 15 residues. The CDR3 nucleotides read TGTGCCAGCAGCTTAGACTCCCAGGGTCACAATGAGCAGTTCTTC. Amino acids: CASSLDSQGHNEQFF.

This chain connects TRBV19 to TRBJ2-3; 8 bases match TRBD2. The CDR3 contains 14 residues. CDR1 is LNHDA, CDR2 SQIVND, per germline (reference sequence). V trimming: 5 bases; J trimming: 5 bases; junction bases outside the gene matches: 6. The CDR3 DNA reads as TGTGCCAGTAGTCTTCGGGAGGGCCTAGATACGCAGTATTTT. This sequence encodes CASSLREGLDTQYF.

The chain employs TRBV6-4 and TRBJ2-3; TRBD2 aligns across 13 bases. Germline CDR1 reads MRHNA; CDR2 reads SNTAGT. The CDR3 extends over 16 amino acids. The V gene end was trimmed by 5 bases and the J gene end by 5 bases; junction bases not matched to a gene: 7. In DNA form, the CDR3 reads TGTGCCAGCAGTAGGACTAGCGGGGGCCCGTTAGATACGCAGTATTTT. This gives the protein CASSRTSGGPLDTQYF.

The chain's CDR3 is CATSRSGAGADTQYF. DNA for the CDR3: TGTGCCACCAGCAGATCGGGAGCGGGGGCCGATACGCAGTATTTT. The rearrangement links TRBV15 to TRBJ2-3; TRBD2 aligns across 8 bases. CDR3 size: 15 residues. The V gene's germline CDR1 is LNHNV and CDR2 YYDKDF (reference sequence). Losses at the gene ends were 2 bases for V and 6 bases for J; bases not matched to a gene: 7.

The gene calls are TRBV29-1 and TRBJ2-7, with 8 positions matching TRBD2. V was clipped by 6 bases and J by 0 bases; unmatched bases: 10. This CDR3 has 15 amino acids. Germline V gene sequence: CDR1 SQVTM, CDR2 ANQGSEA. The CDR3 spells CSVVLSGTSSYEQYF. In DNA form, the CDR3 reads TGCAGCGTAGTCCTTAGCGGGACGAGCTCCTACGAGCAGTACTTC.

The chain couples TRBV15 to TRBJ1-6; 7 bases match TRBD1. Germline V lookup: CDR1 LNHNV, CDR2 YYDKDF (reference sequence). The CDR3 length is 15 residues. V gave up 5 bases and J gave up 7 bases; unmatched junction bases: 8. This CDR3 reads CATSLARGANSPLHF. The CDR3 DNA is TGTGCCACCAGCCTCGCCAGGGGGGCAAATTCACCCCTCCACTTT.

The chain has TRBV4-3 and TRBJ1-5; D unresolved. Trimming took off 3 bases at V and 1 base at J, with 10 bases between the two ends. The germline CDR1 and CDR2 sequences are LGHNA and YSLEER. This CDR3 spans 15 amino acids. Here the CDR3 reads CASSHQRESNQPQHF. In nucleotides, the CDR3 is TGCGCCAGCAGCCATCAGCGAGAAAGCAATCAGCCCCAGCATTTT.

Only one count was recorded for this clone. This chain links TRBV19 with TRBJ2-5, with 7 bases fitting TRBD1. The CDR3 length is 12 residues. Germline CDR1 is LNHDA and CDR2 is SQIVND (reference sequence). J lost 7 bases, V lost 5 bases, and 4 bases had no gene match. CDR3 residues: CASSDRVGTQYF. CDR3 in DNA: TGTGCCAGTAGTGACAGGGTGGGGACCCAGTACTTC.

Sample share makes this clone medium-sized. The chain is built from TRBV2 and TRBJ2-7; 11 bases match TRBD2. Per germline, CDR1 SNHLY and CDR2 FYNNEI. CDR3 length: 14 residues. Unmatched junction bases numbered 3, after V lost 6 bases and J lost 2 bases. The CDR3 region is CASRVLAGAYEQYF. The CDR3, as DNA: TGTGCCAGCAGGGTACTAGCGGGAGCCTACGAGCAGTACTTC.

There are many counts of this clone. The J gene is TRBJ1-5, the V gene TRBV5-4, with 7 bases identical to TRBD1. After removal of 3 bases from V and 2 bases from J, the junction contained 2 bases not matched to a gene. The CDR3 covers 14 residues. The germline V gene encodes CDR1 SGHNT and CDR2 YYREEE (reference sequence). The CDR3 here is CASSSGQGNQPQHF. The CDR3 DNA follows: TGTGCCAGCAGCTCCGGACAGGGCAATCAGCCCCAGCATTTT. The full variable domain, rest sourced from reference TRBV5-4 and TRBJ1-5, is ETGVTQSPTHLIKTRGQQVTLRCSSQSGHNTVSWYQQALGQGPQFIFQYYREEENGRGNFPPRFSGLQFPNYSSELNVNALELDDSALYLCASSSGQGNQPQHFGDGTRLSIL.

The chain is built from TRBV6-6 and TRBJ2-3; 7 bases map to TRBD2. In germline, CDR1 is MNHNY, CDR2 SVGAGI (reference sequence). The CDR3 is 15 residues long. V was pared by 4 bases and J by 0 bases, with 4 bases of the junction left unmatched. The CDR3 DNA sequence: TGTGCCAGCAGTTGGAGCGGGGTGAGCACAGATACGCAGTATTTT. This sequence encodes CASSWSGVSTDTQYF.

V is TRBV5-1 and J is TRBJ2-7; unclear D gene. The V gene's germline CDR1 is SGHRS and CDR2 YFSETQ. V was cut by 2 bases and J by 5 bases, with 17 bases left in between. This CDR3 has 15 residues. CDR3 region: CASSFNGRNMDEQYF. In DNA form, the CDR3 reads TGCGCCAGCAGCTTTAACGGCAGGAATATGGACGAGCAGTACTTC.

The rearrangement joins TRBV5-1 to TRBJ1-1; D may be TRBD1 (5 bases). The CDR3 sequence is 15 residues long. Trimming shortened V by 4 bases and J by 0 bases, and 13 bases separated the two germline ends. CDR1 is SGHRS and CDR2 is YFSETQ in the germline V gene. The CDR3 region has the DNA TGCGCCAGCAGCCCGGGGGGGATCCTGAACACTGAAGCTTTCTTT. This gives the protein CASSPGGILNTEAFF.

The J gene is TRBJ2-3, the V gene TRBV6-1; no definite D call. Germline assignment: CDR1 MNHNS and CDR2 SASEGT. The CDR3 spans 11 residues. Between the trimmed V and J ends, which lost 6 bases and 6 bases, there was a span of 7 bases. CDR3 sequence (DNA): TGTGCCAGCAGCCCGCGGGATACGCAGTATTTT. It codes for CASSPRDTQYF.

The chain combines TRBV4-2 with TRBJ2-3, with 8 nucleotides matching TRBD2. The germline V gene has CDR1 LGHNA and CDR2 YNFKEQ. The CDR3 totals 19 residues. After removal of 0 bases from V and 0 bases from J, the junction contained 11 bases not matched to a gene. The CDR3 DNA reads TGTGCCAGCAGCCAAGATCGTGGGGCGGGGGGCGCTAGCACAGATACGCAGTATTTT. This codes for CASSQDRGAGGASTDTQYF.

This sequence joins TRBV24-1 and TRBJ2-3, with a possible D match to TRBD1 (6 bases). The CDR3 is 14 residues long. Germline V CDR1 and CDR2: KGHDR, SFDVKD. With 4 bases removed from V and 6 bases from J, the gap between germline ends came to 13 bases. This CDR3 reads CATSDPTGSDTQYF. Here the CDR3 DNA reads TGTGCCACCAGTGACCCGACAGGATCCGATACGCAGTATTTT.